This TCR beta chain originates from a study of metastatic and nonmetastatic thyroid tumors. Study details: Blood and tumor or nodule tissue repertoires from malignant and benign thyroid patients were compared. General study results and limits: The reported finding was significantly higher TCR beta diversity in malignant thyroid tumors relative to benign nodules, in blood and tumor.

All patients were untreated before thyroid surgery. Details on this clone: Its antigen is currently unknown.

Deletions cut 6 bases from V and 3 bases from J, with 10 bases between. The CDR3 consists of 13 residues. Germline CDR1 and CDR2: SGHAT and FQNNGV. Study processing details: A papillary thyroid cancer distant-metastasis classifier was built from CDR3 differences across clinicopathological groups. TCRdb reanalyzed the PCR reads with MiXCR. These V and J calls derive from TCRdb rather than the authors' analysis. Of around 50,000 clones detected, 25% to 35% appear once; the ten largest clones hold more than 15%. The chain couples TRBV11-2 to TRBJ2-3; D possibly uses TRBD1 or TRBD2 (6 bases each). The sample consisted of blood. The receptor was isolated from a female donor with papillary thyroid cancer or a benign thyroid nodule (not recorded which). Some clones in this sample may be carry-over from other donors' samples. The CDR3: CASRQGGTDTQYF. The CDR3 DNA reads as TGTGCCAGCAGACAGGGAGGAACAGATACGCAGTATTTT. Together with reference TRBV11-2 and TRBJ2-3, the CDR3 gives the full variable domain: EAGVAQSPRYKIIEKRQSVAFWCNPISGHATLYWYQQILGQGPKLLIQFQNNGVVDDSQLPKDRFSAERLKGVDSTLKIQPAKLEDSAVYLCASRQGGTDTQYFGPGTRLTVL.